These 17 T cell receptor beta chains originate from one sample sequenced in a study of neurological immune-mediated disorders. MiXCR was run by TCRdb on the 5' RACE reads, yielding one entry per CDR3 protein. The sample lists around 30,000 distinct CDR3 sequences; more than 4% were seen once. The sequencing input was CD4+ T cells from blood. The receptors here all came from a middle-aged woman in good health.

This clonotype was found many times. The rearrangement uses TRBV3-1 and TRBJ1-2; perhaps TRBD1 as D (6 bases). With 3 bases removed from V and 7 bases from J, the gap between germline ends came to 12 bases. Germline assignment: CDR1 LGHDT and CDR2 YNNKEL (reference sequence). CDR3 length: 13 residues. The CDR3 region has the DNA TGTGCCAGCAGCCAGGGAGCAGGGGCTGGCTACACCTTC. Its protein is CASSQGAGAGYTF.

This clonotype was counted ten times or more. As DNA, the CDR3 is TGTGCCAGCAGGGTCGGGACGGCTGGGGAGCAGTACTTC. Amino acid sequence: CASRVGTAGEQYF. The chain is built from TRBV6-6 and TRBJ2-7; the D gene could be TRBD1 or TRBD2 (5 bases each). The V end was cut by 6 bases, the J end by 7 bases, with 16 bases between. The CDR3 contains 13 residues. In germline, CDR1 is MNHNY, CDR2 SVGAGI (reference sequence).

This clonotype was seen repeatedly, ten times or more. The chain employs TRBV29-1 and TRBJ2-3; unclear D gene. V lost 4 bases to trimming and J lost 7 bases, with 9 bases between them. Germline CDR1 reads SQVTM; CDR2 reads ANQGSEA. This CDR3 spans 11 amino acids. The chain's CDR3 is CSVALAHTQYF. The CDR3 DNA sequence: TGCAGCGTTGCTCTCGCCCATACGCAGTATTTT.

This clonotype was counted ten times or more. The chain is built from TRBV10-2 and TRBJ2-1; possibly TRBD1 for D (5 bases). Germline assignment: CDR1 WSHSY and CDR2 SAAADI. Between the trimmed V and J ends, which lost 7 bases and 2 bases, there was a span of 15 bases. This CDR3 comprises 15 residues. The CDR3 loop is CASIPGLAPYNEQFF. The CDR3 coding sequence is TGCGCCAGCATCCCAGGGCTGGCCCCCTACAATGAGCAGTTCTTC.

This clonotype was found many times. The V gene is TRBV29-1, the J gene TRBJ2-2; unclear D gene. V lost 2 bases and J lost 3, with 7 bases in between. Germline assignment: CDR1 SQVTM and CDR2 ANQGSEA. The CDR3 length is 13 residues. This CDR3 reads CSVETGYTGELFF. The CDR3 bases are TGCAGCGTTGAAACGGGCTACACCGGGGAGCTGTTTTTT.

This clonotype was observed many times. The V call is TRBV5-1, the J call TRBJ2-7; 7 nucleotides line up with TRBD1. CDR3 size: 16 residues. V was clipped by 4 bases and J by 3 bases; unmatched bases: 13. Germline CDR1 and CDR2: SGHRS and YFSETQ. CDR3 bases: TGCGCCAGCAGCCCCCCGTGGCAGGGGGAGAACTACGAGCAGTACTTC. Translation: CASSPPWQGENYEQYF.

This clonotype was seen many times. This chain joins TRBV18 and TRBJ2-1, with unresolved D. The CDR3 runs 15 residues. Trimming took off 0 bases at V and 4 bases at J, with 10 bases between the two ends. The germline V gene encodes CDR1 KGHSH and CDR2 LQKENI. In DNA, the CDR3 is TGTGCCAGCTCACCACCGGCTGGTGGGTACAATGAGCAGTTCTTC. Its protein is CASSPPAGGYNEQFF.

This clonotype was picked up a small number of times. The rearrangement uses TRBV7-2 and TRBJ2-6; tentative D call: TRBD2 (5 bases). V lost 4 bases to trimming and J lost 1 base, with 14 bases between them. CDR3 length: 17 amino acids. The germline V gene encodes CDR1 SGHTA and CDR2 FQGNSA. CDR3: CASSSSGVFSGANVLTF. The CDR3 nucleotides are TGTGCCAGCAGCTCGTCCGGGGTTTTTTCTGGGGCCAACGTCCTGACTTTC.

This clonotype occurred many times. The chain uses TRBV5-1 and TRBJ1-1; weak D call: TRBD1 (6 bases). This CDR3 has 12 amino acids. The ends were cut back, 1 base at V and 7 bases at J, with 8 bases in the middle. Germline V gives CDR1 SGHRS, CDR2 YFSETQ. CDR3 protein: CASSLTGFEAFF. For the CDR3, the DNA is TGCGCCAGCAGCTTGACAGGGTTTGAAGCTTTCTTT.

The chain recombines TRBV29-1 with TRBJ1-2, with no clear D. Per germline, CDR1 SQVTM and CDR2 ANQGSEA. The V and J ends lost 8 bases and 6 bases respectively, with 16 bases between them. The CDR3 runs to 12 residues. The CDR3 bases are TGCAGCATTGGCACGGGGTACCATGGCTACACCTTC. The encoded protein is CSIGTGYHGYTF.

This clonotype was found many times. The CDR3: CSALWTDYNEQFF. CDR3 coding DNA: TGCAGTGCCCTTTGGACAGACTACAATGAGCAGTTCTTC. V is TRBV20-1 and J is TRBJ2-1; TRBD1 might be the D (6 bases). Trimming took off 6 bases at V and 3 bases at J, with 12 bases between the two ends. CDR1 and CDR2 from the germline V gene are DFQATT and SNEGSKA (reference sequence). The CDR3 runs to 13 residues.

In this sample, this clonotype turned up many times. The rearrangement links TRBV5-1 to TRBJ2-2; 9 bases fit TRBD2. Germline CDR1 reads SGHRS; CDR2 reads YFSETQ. J lost 0 bases, V lost 4 bases, and 1 base had no gene match. This CDR3 spans 15 amino acids. In DNA, the CDR3 is TGCGCCAGCAGCACTAGCGGGTCGAACACCGGGGAGCTGTTTTTT. The encoded protein is CASSTSGSNTGELFF. Full variable domain (remainder filled in from reference TRBV5-1 and TRBJ2-2): KAGVTQTPRYLIKTRGQQVTLSCSPISGHRSVSWYQQTPGQGLQFLFEYFSETQRNKGNFPGRFSGRQFSNSRSEMNVSTLELGDSALYLCASSTSGSNTGELFFGEGSRLTVL.

This clonotype came up many times. The chain employs TRBV5-1 and TRBJ2-3; TRBD1 matches at 7 bases. The V gene end was trimmed by 4 bases and the J gene end by 2 bases; junction bases not matched to a gene: 4. Germline V lookup: CDR1 SGHRS, CDR2 YFSETQ. There are 14 residues in the CDR3. DNA for the CDR3: TGCGCCAGCAGCCCGGGACAGACCACAGATACGCAGTATTTT. It encodes CASSPGQTTDTQYF.

This clonotype is medium-sized. The genes are TRBV11-3 and TRBJ2-2; D unresolved. Germline lookup yields CDR1 SGHNT and CDR2 YENEEA. The CDR3 is 12 residues long. V lost 5 bases, J lost 7 bases, and 8 bases lay in between. CDR3 loop: CASSPPSGELFF. DNA for the CDR3: TGTGCCAGCAGCCCCCCCAGCGGGGAGCTGTTTTTT.

This clonotype was observed at least ten times. The chain has TRBV29-1 and TRBJ2-5, with a possible D match to TRBD1 (6 bases). The CDR3 extends over 15 amino acids. With 6 bases removed from V and 2 bases from J, the gap between germline ends came to 19 bases. Per the germline V gene, CDR1 is SQVTM and CDR2 is ANQGSEA. The CDR3 DNA reads TGCAGCGTCAAAGTAACAGGGATGGAACAAGAGACCCAGTACTTC. Protein sequence: CSVKVTGMEQETQYF.

This clonotype was seen only a few times. The V and J genes are TRBV15 and TRBJ1-5; perhaps TRBD1 as D (6 bases). The CDR3 contains 13 residues. CDR1 and CDR2 from the germline V gene are LNHNV and YYDKDF (reference sequence). The V end was cut by 6 bases, the J end by 2 bases, with 8 bases between. CDR3 in DNA: TGTGCCACCAGTAGGACAGGCAATCAGCCCCAGCATTTT. This sequence encodes CATSRTGNQPQHF. Full variable domain (rest looked up from reference TRBV15 and TRBJ1-5): DAMVIQNPRYQVTQFGKPVTLSCSQTLNHNVMYWYQQKSSQAPKLLFHYYDKDFNNEADTPDNFQSRRPNTSFCFLDIRSPGLGDTAMYLCATSRTGNQPQHFGDGTRLSIL.

This clonotype was counted ten times or more. The chain couples TRBV20-1 to TRBJ2-1; D possibly corresponds to TRBD1 (6 bases). Trimming shortened V by 0 bases and J by 5 bases, and 14 bases separated the two germline ends. The CDR3 loop spans 15 amino acids. CDR1 and CDR2 (germline): DFQATT, SNEGSKA (reference sequence). CDR3 in DNA: TGCAGTGCTAGAGATTGGGGGCCCCAACACAATGAGCAGTTCTTC. Protein product: CSARDWGPQHNEQFF.